This T cell receptor beta chain was documented in a study of T cell repertoires in cytomegalovirus infection. Notes on the study in general: HLA-C-restricted CMV-specific TCR beta clonotypes were dominant in the ex vivo response.

Each CDR3 protein gets one entry after TCRdb re-called the reads with MiXCR. The sample consists of about 920,000 distinct CDR3 sequences, under 40% of them appearing once. Remarks on this clonotype: Its specificity is unknown. Possible read error: a much larger clone is one base away. This is likely a read error, given that the CDR3 carries no conserved phenylalanine or tryptophan at its end.

V gave up 5 bases and J gave up 2 bases, with 11 bases separating them. CDR1 and CDR2 (germline): SGHVS, FNYEAQ. The CDR3 runs to 14 residues. This chain joins TRBV7-6 and TRBJ2-3; no firm D call. The sequences come from cultured CD8+ T cells from PBMCs, collected from culture after CMV antigen stimulation. The TCR comes from a human donor in good health (CMV status not recorded). Some clones in this sample may be carry-over from other donors' samples. CDR3 in DNA: TGTGCCAGCAGCCCCTCGGCCCCCACAGATACGCAGTATTCT. Translation: CASSPSAPTDTQYS.